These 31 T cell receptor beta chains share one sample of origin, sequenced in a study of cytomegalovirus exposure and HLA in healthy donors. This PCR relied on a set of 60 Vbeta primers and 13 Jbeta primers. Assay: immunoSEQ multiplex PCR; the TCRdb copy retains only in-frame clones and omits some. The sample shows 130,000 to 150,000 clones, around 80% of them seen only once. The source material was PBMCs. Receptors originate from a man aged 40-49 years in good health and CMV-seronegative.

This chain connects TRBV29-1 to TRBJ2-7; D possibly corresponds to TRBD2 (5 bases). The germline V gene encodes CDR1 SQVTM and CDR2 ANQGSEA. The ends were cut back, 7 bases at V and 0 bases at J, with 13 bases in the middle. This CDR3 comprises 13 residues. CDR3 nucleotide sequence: TGCAGCGCTGAGGACTCCAGCTCCTACGAGCAGTACTTC. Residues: CSAEDSSSYEQYF.

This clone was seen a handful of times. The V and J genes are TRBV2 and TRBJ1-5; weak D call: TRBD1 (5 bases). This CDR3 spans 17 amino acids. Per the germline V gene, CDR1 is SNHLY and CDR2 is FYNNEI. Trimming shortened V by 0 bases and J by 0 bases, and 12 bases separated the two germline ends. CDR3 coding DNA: TGTGCCAGCAGTGAAGCGGGGCGGGGGTTTAGCAATCAGCCCCAGCATTTT. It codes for CASSEAGRGFSNQPQHF.

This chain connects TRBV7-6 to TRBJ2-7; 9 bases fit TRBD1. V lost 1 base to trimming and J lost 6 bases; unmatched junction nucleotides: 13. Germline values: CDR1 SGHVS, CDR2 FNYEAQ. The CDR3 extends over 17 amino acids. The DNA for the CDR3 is TGTGCCAGCAGCTTAGTGGCAGGGGGGACAGGGAATACCGAGCAGTACTTC. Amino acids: CASSLVAGGTGNTEQYF.

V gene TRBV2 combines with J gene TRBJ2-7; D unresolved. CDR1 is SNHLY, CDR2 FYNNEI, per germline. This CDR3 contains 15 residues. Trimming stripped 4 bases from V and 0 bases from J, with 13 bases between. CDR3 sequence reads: CASSVGRVSSYEQYF. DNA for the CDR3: TGTGCCAGCAGTGTGGGTCGGGTTAGCTCCTACGAGCAGTACTTC. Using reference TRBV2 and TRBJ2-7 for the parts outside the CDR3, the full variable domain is EPEVTQTPSHQVTQMGQEVILRCVPISNHLYFYWYRQILGQKVEFLVSFYNNEISEKSEIFDDQFSVERPDGSNFTLKIRSTKLEDSAMYFCASSVGRVSSYEQYFGPGTRLTVT.

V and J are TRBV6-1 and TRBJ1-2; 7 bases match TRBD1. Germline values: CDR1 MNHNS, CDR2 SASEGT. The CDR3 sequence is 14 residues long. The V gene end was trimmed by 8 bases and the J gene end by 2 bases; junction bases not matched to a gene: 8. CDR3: CASQGAQGNYGYTF. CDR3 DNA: TGTGCCAGCCAGGGAGCACAGGGGAACTATGGCTACACCTTC.

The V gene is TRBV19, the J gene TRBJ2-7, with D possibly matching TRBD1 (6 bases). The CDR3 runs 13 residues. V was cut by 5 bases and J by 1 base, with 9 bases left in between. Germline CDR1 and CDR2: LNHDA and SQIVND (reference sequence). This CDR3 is CASSGTTSYEQYF. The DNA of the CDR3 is TGTGCCAGTAGTGGGACAACTTCCTACGAGCAGTACTTC.

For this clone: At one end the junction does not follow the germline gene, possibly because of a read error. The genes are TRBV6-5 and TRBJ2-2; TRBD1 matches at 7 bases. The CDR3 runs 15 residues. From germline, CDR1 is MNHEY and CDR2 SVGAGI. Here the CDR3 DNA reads TGTGCCAGCAGTCGACAGGGCCTGAACGCCGGGGAGCTGTTTTTT. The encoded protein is CASSRQGLNAGELFF.

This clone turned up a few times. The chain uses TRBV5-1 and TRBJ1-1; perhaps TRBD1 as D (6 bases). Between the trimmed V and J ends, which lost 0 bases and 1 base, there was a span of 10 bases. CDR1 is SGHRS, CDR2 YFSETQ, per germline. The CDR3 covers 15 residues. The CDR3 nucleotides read TGCGCCAGCAGCTTGGTAGGGACAAAGAACACTGAAGCTTTCTTT. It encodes CASSLVGTKNTEAFF. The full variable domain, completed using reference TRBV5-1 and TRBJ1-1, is KAGVTQTPRYLIKTRGQQVTLSCSPISGHRSVSWYQQTPGQGLQFLFEYFSETQRNKGNFPGRFSGRQFSNSRSEMNVSTLELGDSALYLCASSLVGTKNTEAFFGQGTRLTVV.

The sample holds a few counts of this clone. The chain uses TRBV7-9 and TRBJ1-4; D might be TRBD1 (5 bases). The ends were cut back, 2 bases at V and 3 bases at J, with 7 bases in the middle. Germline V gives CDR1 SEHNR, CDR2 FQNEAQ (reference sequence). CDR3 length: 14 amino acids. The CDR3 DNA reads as TGTGCCAGCAGCTTACGGGGGTCTAATGAAAAACTGTTTTTT. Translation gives CASSLRGSNEKLFF.

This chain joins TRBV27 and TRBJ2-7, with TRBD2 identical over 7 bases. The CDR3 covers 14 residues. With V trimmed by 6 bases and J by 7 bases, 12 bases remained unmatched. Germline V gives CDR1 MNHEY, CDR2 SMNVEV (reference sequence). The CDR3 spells CASRRAGVTREQYF. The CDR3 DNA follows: TGTGCCAGCAGACGCGCGGGAGTAACGAGGGAGCAGTACTTC.

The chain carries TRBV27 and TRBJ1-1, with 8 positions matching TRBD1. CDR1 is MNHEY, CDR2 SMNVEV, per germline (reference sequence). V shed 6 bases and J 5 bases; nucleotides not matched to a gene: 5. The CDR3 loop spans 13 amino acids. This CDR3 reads CASRHTGGTEAFF. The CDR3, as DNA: TGTGCCAGCAGACACACAGGGGGTACTGAAGCTTTCTTT.

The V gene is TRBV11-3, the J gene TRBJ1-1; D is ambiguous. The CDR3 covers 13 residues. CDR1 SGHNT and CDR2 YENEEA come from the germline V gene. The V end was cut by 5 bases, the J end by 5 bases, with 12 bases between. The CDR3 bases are TGTGCCAGCAGCCGAGCCCCGGGAACTGAAGCTTTCTTT. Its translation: CASSRAPGTEAFF.

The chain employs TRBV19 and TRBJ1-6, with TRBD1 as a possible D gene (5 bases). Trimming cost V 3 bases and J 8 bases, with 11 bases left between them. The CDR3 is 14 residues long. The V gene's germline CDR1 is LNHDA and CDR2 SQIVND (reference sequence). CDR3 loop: CASSIQGTDSPLHF. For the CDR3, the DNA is TGTGCCAGTAGTATTCAGGGAACGGATTCACCCCTCCACTTT.

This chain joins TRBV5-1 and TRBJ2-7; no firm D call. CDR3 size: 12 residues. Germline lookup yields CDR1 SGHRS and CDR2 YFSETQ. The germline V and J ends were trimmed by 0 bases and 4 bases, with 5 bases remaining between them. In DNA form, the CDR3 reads TGCGCCAGCAGCTTGGATGAGTACGAGCAGTACTTC. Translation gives CASSLDEYEQYF. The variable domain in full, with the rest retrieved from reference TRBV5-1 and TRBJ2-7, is KAGVTQTPRYLIKTRGQQVTLSCSPISGHRSVSWYQQTPGQGLQFLFEYFSETQRNKGNFPGRFSGRQFSNSRSEMNVSTLELGDSALYLCASSLDEYEQYFGPGTRLTVT.

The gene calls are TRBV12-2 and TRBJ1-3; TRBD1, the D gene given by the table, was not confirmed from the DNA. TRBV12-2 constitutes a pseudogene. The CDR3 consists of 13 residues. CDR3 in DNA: TGTGCAAGTCGCCGGACAGGACAGAACACCATATATTTT. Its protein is CASRRTGQNTIYF.

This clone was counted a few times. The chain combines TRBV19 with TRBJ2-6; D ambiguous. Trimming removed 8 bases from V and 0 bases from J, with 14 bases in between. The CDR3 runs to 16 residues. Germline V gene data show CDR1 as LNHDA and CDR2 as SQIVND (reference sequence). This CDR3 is CASRQAFSSGANVLTF. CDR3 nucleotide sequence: TGTGCCAGTCGACAAGCTTTTTCCTCTGGGGCCAACGTCCTGACTTTC.

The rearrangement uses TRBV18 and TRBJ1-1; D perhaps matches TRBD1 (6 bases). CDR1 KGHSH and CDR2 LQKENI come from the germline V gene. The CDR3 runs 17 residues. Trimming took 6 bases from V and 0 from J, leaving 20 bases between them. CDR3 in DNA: TGTGCCAGCTCGCCCCGGGGGGCTGCGTATATGAACACTGAAGCTTTCTTT. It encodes CASSPRGAAYMNTEAFF.

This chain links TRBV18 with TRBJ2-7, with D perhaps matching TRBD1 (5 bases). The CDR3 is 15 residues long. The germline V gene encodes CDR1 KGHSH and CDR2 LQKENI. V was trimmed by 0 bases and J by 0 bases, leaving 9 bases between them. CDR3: CASSPPGAISYEQYF. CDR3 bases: TGTGCCAGCTCACCACCAGGGGCCATCTCCTACGAGCAGTACTTC. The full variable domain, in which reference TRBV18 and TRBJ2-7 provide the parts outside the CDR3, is NAGVMQNPRHLVRRRGQEARLRCSPMKGHSHVYWYRQLPEEGLKFMVYLQKENIIDESGMPKERFSAEFPKEGPSILRIQQVVRGDSAAYFCASSPPGAISYEQYFGPGTRLTVT.

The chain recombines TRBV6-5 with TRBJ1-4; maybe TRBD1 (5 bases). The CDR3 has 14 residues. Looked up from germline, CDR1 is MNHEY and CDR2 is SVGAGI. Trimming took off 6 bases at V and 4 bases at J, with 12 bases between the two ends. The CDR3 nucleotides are TGTGCCAGCAGCCCCCAGGGACTTAATGAAAAACTGTTTTTT. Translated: CASSPQGLNEKLFF.

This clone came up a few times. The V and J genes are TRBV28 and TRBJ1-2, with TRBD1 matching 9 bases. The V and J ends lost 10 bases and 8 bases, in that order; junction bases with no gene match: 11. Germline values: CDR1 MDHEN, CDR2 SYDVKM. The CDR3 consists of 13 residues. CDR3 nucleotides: TGTGCCACCCCGGGACAGGGAGCTCGGGGCTACACCTTC. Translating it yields CATPGQGARGYTF.

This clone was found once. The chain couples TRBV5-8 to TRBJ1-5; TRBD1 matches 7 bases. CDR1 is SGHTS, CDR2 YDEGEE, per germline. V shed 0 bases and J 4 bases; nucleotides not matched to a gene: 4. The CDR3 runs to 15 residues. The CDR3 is CASSLEGQRNQPQHF. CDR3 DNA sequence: TGTGCCAGCAGCTTGGAGGGACAGAGAAATCAGCCCCAGCATTTT.

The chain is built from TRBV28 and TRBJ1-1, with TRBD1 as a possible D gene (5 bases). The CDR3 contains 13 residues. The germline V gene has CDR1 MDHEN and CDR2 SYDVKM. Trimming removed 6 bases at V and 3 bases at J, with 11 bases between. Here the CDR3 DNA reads TGTGCCAGCAGCTTTCAGGGTGACACTGAAGCTTTCTTT. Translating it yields CASSFQGDTEAFF.

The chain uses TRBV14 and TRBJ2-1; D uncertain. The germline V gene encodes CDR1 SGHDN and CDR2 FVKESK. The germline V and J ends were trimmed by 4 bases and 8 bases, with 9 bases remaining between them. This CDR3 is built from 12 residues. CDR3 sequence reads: CASSLDSYEQFF. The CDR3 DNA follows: TGTGCCAGCAGCCTCGACTCCTATGAGCAGTTCTTC.

CDR3 amino acids: CASSWTSGGAEQYF. DNA of the CDR3: TGCGCCAGCAGCTGGACTAGCGGGGGCGCCGAGCAGTACTTC. The rearrangement joins TRBV5-1 to TRBJ2-7, with TRBD2 matching 13 bases. V lost 3 bases and J lost 6; bases outside the gene matches: 3. CDR1 and CDR2 from the germline V gene are SGHRS and YFSETQ. This CDR3 is 14 amino acids long.

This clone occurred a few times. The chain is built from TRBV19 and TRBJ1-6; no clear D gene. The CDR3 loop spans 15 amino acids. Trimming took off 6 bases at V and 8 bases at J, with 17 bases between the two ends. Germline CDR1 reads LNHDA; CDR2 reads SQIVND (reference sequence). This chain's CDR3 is CASRTSGEPYSPLHF. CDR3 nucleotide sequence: TGTGCCAGTAGGACGTCCGGGGAACCCTATTCACCCCTCCACTTT.

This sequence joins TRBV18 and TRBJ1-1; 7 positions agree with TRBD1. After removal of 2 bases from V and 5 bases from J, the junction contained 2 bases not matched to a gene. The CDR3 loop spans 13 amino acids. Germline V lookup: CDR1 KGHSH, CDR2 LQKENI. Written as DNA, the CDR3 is TGTGCCAGCTCACCAGACAGGGCTACTGAAGCTTTCTTT. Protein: CASSPDRATEAFF. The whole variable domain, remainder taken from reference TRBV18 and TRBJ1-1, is NAGVMQNPRHLVRRRGQEARLRCSPMKGHSHVYWYRQLPEEGLKFMVYLQKENIIDESGMPKERFSAEFPKEGPSILRIQQVVRGDSAAYFCASSPDRATEAFFGQGTRLTVV.

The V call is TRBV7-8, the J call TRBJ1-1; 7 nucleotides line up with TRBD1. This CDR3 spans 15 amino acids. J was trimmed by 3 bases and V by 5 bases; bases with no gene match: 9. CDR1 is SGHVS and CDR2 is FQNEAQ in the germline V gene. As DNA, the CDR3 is TGTGCCAGCAGCGCACCGGGACAGCTTTACACTGAAGCTTTCTTT. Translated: CASSAPGQLYTEAFF.

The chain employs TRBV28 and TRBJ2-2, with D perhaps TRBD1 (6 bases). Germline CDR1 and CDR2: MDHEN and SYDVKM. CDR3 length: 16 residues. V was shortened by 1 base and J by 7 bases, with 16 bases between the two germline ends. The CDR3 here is CASSLLGAPYGGELFF. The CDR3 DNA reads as TGTGCCAGCAGTTTATTGGGGGCGCCATACGGCGGGGAGCTGTTTTTT.

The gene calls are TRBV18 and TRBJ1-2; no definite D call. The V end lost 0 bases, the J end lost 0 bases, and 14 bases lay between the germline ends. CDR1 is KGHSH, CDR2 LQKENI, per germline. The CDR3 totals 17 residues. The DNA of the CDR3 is TGTGCCAGCTCACCACCGAACCGCCCCGAGGCTAACTATGGCTACACCTTC. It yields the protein CASSPPNRPEANYGYTF.

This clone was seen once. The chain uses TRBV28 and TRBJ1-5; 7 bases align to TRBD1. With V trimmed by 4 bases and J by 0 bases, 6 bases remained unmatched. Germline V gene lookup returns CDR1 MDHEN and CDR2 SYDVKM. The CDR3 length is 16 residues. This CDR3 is CASSWTGGLSNQPQHF. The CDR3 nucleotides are TGTGCCAGCAGTTGGACAGGTGGACTTAGCAATCAGCCCCAGCATTTT.

CDR3 nucleotide sequence: TGTGCTAGTGGTCTCTACGAGCAGTACTTC. This codes for CASGLYEQYF. V and J are TRBV12-5 and TRBJ2-7, with D unresolved. The germline V gene has CDR1 LGHNT and CDR2 FRNRAP. The V and J ends lost 5 bases and 3 bases respectively, with 2 bases between them. CDR3 length equals 10 residues.